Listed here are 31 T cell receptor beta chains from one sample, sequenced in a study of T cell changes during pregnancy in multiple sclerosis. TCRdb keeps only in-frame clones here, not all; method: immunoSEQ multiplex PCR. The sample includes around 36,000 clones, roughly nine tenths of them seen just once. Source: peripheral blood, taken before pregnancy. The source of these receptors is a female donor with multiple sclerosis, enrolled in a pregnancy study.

CDR3 loop: CASSPHRARNEKLFF. In DNA, the CDR3 is TGTGCCAGCAGCCCCCACAGGGCCCGTAATGAAAAACTGTTTTTT. The rearrangement links TRBV7-8 to TRBJ1-4, with D possibly TRBD1 on 6 matching bases. The CDR3 is 15 residues long. The germline CDR1 and CDR2 sequences are SGHVS and FQNEAQ. Trimming took 5 bases from V and 4 from J, leaving 14 bases between them.

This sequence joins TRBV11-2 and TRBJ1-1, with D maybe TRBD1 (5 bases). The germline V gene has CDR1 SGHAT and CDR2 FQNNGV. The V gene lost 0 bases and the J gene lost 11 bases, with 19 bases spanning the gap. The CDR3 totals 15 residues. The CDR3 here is CASSLDLGGGARAFF. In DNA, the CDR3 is TGTGCCAGCAGCTTAGATCTCGGGGGAGGGGCGCGGGCTTTCTTT.

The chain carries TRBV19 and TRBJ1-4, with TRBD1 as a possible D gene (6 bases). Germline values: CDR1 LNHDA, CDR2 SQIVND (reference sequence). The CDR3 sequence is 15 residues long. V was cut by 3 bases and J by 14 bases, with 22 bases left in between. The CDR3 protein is CASSMVPGQLEVLFF. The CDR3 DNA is TGTGCCAGTAGTATGGTCCCCGGACAGTTGGAAGTTCTGTTTTTT.

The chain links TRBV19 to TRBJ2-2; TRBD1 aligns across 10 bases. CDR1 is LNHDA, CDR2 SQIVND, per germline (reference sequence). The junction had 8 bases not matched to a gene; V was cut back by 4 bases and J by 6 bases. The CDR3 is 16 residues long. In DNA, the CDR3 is TGTGCCAGTAGTACAACCGGGACAGGGGCGGCCGGGGAGCTGTTTTTT. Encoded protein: CASSTTGTGAAGELFF.

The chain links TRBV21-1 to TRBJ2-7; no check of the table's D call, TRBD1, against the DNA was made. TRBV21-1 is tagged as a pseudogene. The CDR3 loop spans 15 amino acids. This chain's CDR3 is CASRSDRGPIYEQYF. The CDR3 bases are TGTGCCAGCAGATCAGACAGGGGGCCAATCTACGAGCAGTACTTC.

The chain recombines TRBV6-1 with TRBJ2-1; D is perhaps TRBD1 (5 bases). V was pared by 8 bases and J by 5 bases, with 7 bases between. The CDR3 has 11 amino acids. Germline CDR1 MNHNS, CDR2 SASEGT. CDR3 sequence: CASYRNNEQFF. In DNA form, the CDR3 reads TGTGCCAGCTACAGGAACAATGAGCAGTTCTTC.

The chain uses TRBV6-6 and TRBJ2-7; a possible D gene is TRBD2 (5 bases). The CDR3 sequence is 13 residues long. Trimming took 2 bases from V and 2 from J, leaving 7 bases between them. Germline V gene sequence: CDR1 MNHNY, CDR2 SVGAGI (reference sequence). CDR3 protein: CASSYGLTYEQYF. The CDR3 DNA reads TGTGCCAGCAGTTACGGACTGACCTACGAGCAGTACTTC.

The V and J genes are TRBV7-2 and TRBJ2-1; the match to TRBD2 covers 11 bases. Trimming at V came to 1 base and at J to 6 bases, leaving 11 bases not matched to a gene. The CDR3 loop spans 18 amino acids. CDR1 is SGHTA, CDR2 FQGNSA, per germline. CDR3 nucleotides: TGTGCCAGCAGCTTAGGAGTATCGGGACTAGCGGCCGTCAATGAGCAGTTCTTC. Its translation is CASSLGVSGLAAVNEQFF.

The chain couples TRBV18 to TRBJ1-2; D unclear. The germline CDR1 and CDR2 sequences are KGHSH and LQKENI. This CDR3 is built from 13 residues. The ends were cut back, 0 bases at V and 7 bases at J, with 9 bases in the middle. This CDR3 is CASSPPTVGGYTF. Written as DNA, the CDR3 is TGTGCCAGCTCACCACCAACGGTCGGTGGCTACACCTTC.

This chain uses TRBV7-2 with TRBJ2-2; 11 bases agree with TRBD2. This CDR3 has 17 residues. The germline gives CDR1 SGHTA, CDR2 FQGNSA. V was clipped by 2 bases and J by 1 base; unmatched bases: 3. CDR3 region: CASSLMLAGGNTGELFF. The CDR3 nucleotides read TGTGCCAGCAGCTTAATGCTAGCGGGAGGGAACACCGGGGAGCTGTTTTTT.

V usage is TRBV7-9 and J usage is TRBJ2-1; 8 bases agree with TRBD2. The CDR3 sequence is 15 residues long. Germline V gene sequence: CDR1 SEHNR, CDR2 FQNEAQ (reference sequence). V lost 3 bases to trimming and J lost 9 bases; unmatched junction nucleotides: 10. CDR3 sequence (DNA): TGTGCCAGCAGCTTCCTGAGCGGGAGTGAATCTGAGCAGTTCTTC. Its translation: CASSFLSGSESEQFF.

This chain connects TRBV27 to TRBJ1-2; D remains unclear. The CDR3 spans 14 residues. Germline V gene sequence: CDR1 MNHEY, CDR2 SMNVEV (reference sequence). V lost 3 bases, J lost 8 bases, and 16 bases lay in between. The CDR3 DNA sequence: TGTGCCAGCAGTTTCGGGATCAGAGCAAGGGGCTACACCTTC. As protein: CASSFGIRARGYTF.

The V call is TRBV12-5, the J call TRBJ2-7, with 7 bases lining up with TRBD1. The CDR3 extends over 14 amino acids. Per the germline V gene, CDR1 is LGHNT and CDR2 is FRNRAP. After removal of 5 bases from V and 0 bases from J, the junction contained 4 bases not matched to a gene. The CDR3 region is CASGPRQGSYEQYF. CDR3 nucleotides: TGTGCTAGTGGTCCCCGACAGGGCTCCTACGAGCAGTACTTC. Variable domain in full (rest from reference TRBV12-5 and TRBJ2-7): DARVTQTPRHKVTEMGQEVTMRCQPILGHNTVFWYRQTMMQGLELLAYFRNRAPLDDSGMPKDRFSAEMPDATLATLKIQPSEPRDSAVYFCASGPRQGSYEQYFGPGTRLTVT.

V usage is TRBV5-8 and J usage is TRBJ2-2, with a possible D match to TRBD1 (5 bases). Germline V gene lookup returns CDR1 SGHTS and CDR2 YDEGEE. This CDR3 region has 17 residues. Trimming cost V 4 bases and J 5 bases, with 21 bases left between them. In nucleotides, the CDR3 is TGTGCCAGCAGCGCCGACCTACAGGTCGGTCGTACCGGGGAGCTGTTTTTT. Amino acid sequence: CASSADLQVGRTGELFF.

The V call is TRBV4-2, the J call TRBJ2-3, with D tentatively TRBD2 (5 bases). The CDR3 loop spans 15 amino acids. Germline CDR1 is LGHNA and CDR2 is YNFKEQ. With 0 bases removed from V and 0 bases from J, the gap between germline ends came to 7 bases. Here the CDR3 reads CASSQEAASTDTQYF. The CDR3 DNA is TGTGCCAGCAGCCAAGAAGCGGCAAGCACAGATACGCAGTATTTT.

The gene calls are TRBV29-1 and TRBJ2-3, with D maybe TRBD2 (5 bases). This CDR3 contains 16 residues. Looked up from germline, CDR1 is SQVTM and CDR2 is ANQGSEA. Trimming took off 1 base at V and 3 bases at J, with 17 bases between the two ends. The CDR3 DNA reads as TGCAGCGTTGAAGGGCCCCGGGGTATAGGAACAGATACGCAGTATTTT. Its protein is CSVEGPRGIGTDTQYF.

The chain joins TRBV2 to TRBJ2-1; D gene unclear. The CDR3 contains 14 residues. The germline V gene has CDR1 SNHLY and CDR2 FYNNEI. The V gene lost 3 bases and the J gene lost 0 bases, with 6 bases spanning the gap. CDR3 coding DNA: TGTGCCAGCAGTGAGGCCAGCTCCTACAATGAGCAGTTCTTC. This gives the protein CASSEASSYNEQFF.

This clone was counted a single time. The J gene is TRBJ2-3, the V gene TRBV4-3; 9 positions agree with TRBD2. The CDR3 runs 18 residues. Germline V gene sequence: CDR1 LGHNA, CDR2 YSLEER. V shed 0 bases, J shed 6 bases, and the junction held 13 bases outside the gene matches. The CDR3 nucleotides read TGCGCCAGCAGCCAAGAGATCGTCCTAGCGGGGAGAAATGATACGCAGTATTTT. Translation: CASSQEIVLAGRNDTQYF.

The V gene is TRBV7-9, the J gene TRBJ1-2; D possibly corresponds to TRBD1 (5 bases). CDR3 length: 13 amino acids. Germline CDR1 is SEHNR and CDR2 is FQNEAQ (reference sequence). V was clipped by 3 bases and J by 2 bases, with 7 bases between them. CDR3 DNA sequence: TGTGCCAGCAGCTTGGGGGGGAACTATGGCTACACCTTC. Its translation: CASSLGGNYGYTF.

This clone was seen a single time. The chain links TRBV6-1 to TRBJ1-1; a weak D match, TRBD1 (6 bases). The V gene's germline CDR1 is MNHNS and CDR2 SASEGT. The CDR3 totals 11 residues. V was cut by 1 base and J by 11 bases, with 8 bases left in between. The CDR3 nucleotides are TGTGCCAGCAGTGAAGGAAGGGGGGCTTTCTTT. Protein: CASSEGRGAFF.

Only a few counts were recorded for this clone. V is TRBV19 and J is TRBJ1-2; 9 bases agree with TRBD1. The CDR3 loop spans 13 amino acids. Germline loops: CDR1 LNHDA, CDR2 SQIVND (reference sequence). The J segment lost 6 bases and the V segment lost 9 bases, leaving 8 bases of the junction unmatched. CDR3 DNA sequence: TGTGCCAGCCGTGGGACAGGGCTAAATGGCTACACCTTC. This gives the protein CASRGTGLNGYTF.

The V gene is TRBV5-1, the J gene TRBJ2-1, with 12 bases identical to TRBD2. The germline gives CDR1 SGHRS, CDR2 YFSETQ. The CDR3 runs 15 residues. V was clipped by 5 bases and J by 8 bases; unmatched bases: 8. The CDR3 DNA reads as TGCGCCAGCAGGAAGAGACTAGCGGGAGATTATGAGCAGTTCTTC. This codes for CASRKRLAGDYEQFF.

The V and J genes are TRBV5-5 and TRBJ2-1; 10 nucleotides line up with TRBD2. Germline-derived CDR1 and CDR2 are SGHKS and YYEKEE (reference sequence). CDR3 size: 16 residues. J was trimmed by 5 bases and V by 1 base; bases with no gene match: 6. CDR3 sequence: CASSLSLAGAHNEQFF. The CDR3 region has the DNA TGTGCCAGCAGCTTGTCCCTAGCGGGAGCCCACAATGAGCAGTTCTTC.

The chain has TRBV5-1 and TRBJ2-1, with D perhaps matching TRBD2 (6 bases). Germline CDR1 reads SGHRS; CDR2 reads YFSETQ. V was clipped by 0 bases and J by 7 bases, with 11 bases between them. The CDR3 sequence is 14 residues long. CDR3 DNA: TGCGCCAGCAGCTTGGGTCTAGCGACGAATGAGCAGTTCTTC. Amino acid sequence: CASSLGLATNEQFF.

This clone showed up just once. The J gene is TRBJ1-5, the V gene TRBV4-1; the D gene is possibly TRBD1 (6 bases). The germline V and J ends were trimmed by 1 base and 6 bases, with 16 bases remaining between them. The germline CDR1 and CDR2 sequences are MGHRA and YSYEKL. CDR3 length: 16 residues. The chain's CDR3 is CASSQAGGTKGQPQHF. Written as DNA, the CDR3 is TGCGCCAGCAGCCAAGCCGGGGGGACAAAAGGTCAGCCCCAGCATTTT.

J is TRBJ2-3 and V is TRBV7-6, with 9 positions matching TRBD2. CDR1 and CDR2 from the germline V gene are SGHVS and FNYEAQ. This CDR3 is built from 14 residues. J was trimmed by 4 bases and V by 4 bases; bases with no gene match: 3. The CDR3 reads CASSSSGKADTQYF. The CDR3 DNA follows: TGTGCCAGCAGCTCTAGCGGGAAGGCAGATACGCAGTATTTT. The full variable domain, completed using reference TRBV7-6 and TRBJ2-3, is GAGVSQSPRYKVTKRGQDVALRCDPISGHVSLYWYRQALGQGPEFLTYFNYEAQQDKSGLPNDRFSAERPEGSISTLTIQRTEQRDSAMYRCASSSSGKADTQYFGPGTRLTVL.

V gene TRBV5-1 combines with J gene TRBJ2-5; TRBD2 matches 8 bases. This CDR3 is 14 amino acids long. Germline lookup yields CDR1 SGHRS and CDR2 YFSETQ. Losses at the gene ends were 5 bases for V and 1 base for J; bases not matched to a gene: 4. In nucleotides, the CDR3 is TGCGCCAGCAGAAAAGCGGGAGTCCAAGAGACCCAGTACTTC. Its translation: CASRKAGVQETQYF.

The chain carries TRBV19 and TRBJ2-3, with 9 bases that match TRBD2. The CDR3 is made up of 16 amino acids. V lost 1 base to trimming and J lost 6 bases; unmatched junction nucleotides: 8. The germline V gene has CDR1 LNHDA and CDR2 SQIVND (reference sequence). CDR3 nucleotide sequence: TGTGCCAGTAGTATAGGAGCGGGAGGCAGTGCCGATACGCAGTATTTT. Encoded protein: CASSIGAGGSADTQYF. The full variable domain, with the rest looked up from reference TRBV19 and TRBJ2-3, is DGGITQSPKYLFRKEGQNVTLSCEQNLNHDAMYWYRQDPGQGLRLIYYSQIVNDFQKGDIAEGYSVSREKKESFPLTVTSAQKNPTAFYLCASSIGAGGSADTQYFGPGTRLTVL.

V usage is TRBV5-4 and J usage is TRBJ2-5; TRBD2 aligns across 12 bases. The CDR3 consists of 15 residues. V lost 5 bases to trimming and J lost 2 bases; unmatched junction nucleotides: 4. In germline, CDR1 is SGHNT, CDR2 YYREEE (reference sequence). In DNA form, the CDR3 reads TGTGCCAGCAGACCAGGACTAGCGGGACAAGAGACCCAGTACTTC. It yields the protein CASRPGLAGQETQYF.

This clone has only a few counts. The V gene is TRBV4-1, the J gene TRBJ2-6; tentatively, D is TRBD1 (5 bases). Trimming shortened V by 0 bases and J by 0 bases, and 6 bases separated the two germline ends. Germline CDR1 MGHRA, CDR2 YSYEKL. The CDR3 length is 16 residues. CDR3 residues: CASSQDQGSGANVLTF. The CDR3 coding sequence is TGCGCCAGCAGCCAAGATCAGGGCTCTGGGGCCAACGTCCTGACTTTC.

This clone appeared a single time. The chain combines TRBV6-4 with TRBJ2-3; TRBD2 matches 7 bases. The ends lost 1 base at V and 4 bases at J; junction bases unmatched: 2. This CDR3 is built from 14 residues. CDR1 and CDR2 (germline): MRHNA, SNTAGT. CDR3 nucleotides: TGTGCCAGCAGTGACTTGCGGGAGTCAGATACGCAGTATTTT. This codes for CASSDLRESDTQYF.